These 2 T cell receptor beta chains came from one sample sequenced in a study of T cells expressing NK-cell markers. TCRdb reprocessed the 5' RACE reads and stores each CDR3 protein as one record, lacking DNA. Listed are 450,000 to 600,000 distinct CDR3 sequences; approximately 4% falls within the top ten. The sample comprised blood T cells: a sorted CD56 or NKG2C T cell subset, CD4+ or CD8+ T cells, or bulk PBMC T cells (not recorded which). These receptors came from a man between 18 and 35 years old in good health.

V usage is TRBV12-3 or TRBV12-4 and J usage is TRBJ2-1; TCRdb's assignment of TRBD1 cannot be checked, as there is no DNA. The CDR3 consists of 15 residues. The CDR3 region is CASSLGQFGSPGKFF.

This rearrangement joins TRBV7-3 to TRBJ1-1. The germline V gene has CDR1 SGHTA and CDR2 FQGTGA. The CDR3 totals 13 residues. The chain's CDR3 is CASSKGRNTEAFF.